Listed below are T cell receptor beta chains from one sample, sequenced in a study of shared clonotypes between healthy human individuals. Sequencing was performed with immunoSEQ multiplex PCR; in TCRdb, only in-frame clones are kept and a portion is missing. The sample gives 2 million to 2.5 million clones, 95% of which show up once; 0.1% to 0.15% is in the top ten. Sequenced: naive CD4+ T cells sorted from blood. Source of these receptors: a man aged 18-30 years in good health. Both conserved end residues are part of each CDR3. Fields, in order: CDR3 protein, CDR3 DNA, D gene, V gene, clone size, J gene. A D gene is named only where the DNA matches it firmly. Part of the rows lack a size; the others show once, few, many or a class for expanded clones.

CDR3: CASSATGGFNSPLHF; DNA: TGTGCCAGCAGCGCGACAGGGGGGTTTAATTCACCCCTCCACTTT; D: TRBD1; V: TRBV9; size: -; J: TRBJ1-6
CDR3: CATSRGLAGGRFQETQYF; DNA: TGTGCCACCAGCAGAGGACTAGCGGGGGGGAGATTCCAAGAGACCCAGTACTTC; D: TRBD2; V: TRBV15; size: -; J: TRBJ2-5
CDR3: CASSRGPLNNYGYTF; DNA: TGTGCCAGCTCACGAGGGCCCCTGAATAACTATGGCTACACCTTC; D: -; V: TRBV18; size: -; J: TRBJ1-2
CDR3: CASSRDSWSTNTEAFF; DNA: TGCGCCAGCAGCCGGGACAGTTGGTCGACGAACACTGAAGCTTTCTTT; D: TRBD1; V: TRBV5-1; size: -; J: TRBJ1-1
CDR3: CATSKGGLAAKETQYF; DNA: TGTGCCACCAGCAAAGGGGGGCTAGCGGCTAAAGAGACCCAGTACTTC; D: -; V: TRBV15; size: once; J: TRBJ2-5
CDR3: CAWSVRTGRSNQPQHF; DNA: TGTGCCTGGAGTGTAAGGACAGGGAGAAGCAATCAGCCCCAGCATTTT; D: TRBD1; V: TRBV30; size: -; J: TRBJ1-5
CDR3: CATRLSGSYEQYF; DNA: TGTGCCACCAGGTTGTCAGGCTCCTACGAGCAGTACTTC; D: -; V: TRBV15; size: -; J: TRBJ2-7
CDR3: CSVEQGSYEQYF; DNA: TGCAGCGTTGAACAGGGTTCCTACGAGCAGTACTTC; D: -; V: TRBV29-1; size: -; J: TRBJ2-7
CDR3: CASSASTRLASGSYNEQFF; DNA: TGTGCCAGCAGTGCTTCCACGCGACTAGCCTCTGGCTCCTACAATGAGCAGTTCTTC; D: TRBD2; V: TRBV7-3; size: -; J: TRBJ2-1
CDR3: CSLRTGTSGPETQYF; DNA: TGCAGCTTACGAACCGGGACTAGCGGGCCGGAGACCCAGTACTTC; D: TRBD2; V: TRBV29-1; size: -; J: TRBJ2-5
CDR3: CASGGRENIQYF; DNA: TGTGCCAGCGGGGGGAGAGAAAACATTCAGTACTTC; D: -; V: TRBV6-6; size: -; J: TRBJ2-4
CDR3: CASSLEVGGGKQYF; DNA: TGCGCCAGCAGCTTGGAGGTTGGGGGAGGGAAGCAGTACTTC; D: TRBD2; V: TRBV5-1; size: -; J: TRBJ2-7
CDR3: CAWRAPGTGGSNEQFF; DNA: TGTGCCTGGAGAGCCCCCGGGACAGGGGGTTCCAATGAGCAGTTCTTC; D: TRBD1; V: TRBV30; size: -; J: TRBJ2-1
CDR3: CASRSGTPSYNEQFF; DNA: TGTGCCAGCAGGTCCGGGACACCTTCCTACAATGAGCAGTTCTTC; D: -; V: TRBV7-2; size: -; J: TRBJ2-1
CDR3: CASSLQGLSEAFF; DNA: TGTGCCAGCAGCTTACAGGGCCTGTCTGAAGCTTTCTTT; D: -; V: TRBV7-9; size: -; J: TRBJ1-1
CDR3: CASSRDRAETNQPQHF; DNA: TGTGCCAGCAGTAGGGACAGGGCAGAGACCAATCAGCCCCAGCATTTT; D: -; V: TRBV12-1; size: -; J: TRBJ1-5
CDR3: CASSPGRPRGTIGYTF; DNA: TGTGCCAGCAGCCCCGGACGCCCGAGGGGGACAATCGGCTACACCTTC; D: -; V: TRBV14; size: -; J: TRBJ1-2
CDR3: CASSLDGRGPYEQYF; DNA: TGTGCCAGCAGCTTAGATGGCAGGGGGCCCTACGAGCAGTACTTC; D: TRBD1; V: TRBV11-2; size: once; J: TRBJ2-7
CDR3: CASTSGQGGGYTF; DNA: TGTGCCAGCACCTCGGGACAGGGAGGTGGCTACACCTTC; D: TRBD1; V: TRBV28; size: -; J: TRBJ1-2
CDR3: CASSPVGIETQYF; DNA: TGTGCCAGCAGCCCCGTAGGGATAGAGACCCAGTACTTC; D: -; V: TRBV7-9; size: -; J: TRBJ2-5
CDR3: CASSLIPGGYNSPLHF; DNA: TGTGCCAGCAGTTTAATCCCGGGCGGATATAATTCACCCCTCCACTTT; D: -; V: TRBV27; size: -; J: TRBJ1-6
CDR3: CASSTGQASNTEAFF; DNA: TGCGCCAGCAGCACAGGACAGGCATCGAACACTGAAGCTTTCTTT; D: TRBD1; V: TRBV5-1; size: -; J: TRBJ1-1
CDR3: CASSPGRTFNEKLFF; DNA: TGTGCCAGCAGCCCCGGACGGACATTTAATGAAAAACTGTTTTTT; D: -; V: TRBV2; size: once; J: TRBJ1-4
CDR3: CASSLEGQLNSPLHF; DNA: TGCGCCAGCAGCTTGGAGGGACAGCTTAATTCACCCCTCCACTTT; D: TRBD1; V: TRBV5-1; size: -; J: TRBJ1-6
CDR3: CASSQDFTSGANVLTF; DNA: TGTGCCAGCAGCCAAGATTTTACCTCTGGGGCCAACGTCCTGACTTTC; D: -; V: TRBV14; size: -; J: TRBJ2-6
CDR3: CASSLEPRTGSTPLIENIQYF; DNA: TGCGCCAGCAGCCTGGAACCTCGGACAGGTTCAACCCCTTTGATAGAAAACATTCAGTACTTC; D: TRBD1; V: TRBV5-1; size: -; J: TRBJ2-4
CDR3: CASSLSHDGRETQYF; DNA: TGCGCCAGCAGCTTGTCGCATGACGGGCGAGAGACCCAGTACTTC; D: -; V: TRBV5-1; size: -; J: TRBJ2-5
CDR3: CASRSGGLSYEQYF; DNA: TGTGCCAGCAGGAGCGGGGGTCTATCCTACGAGCAGTACTTC; D: TRBD2; V: TRBV28; size: -; J: TRBJ2-7
CDR3: CASSPTGPRLGEQYF; DNA: TGTGCCAGCTCACCGACAGGACCTAGGTTGGGCGAGCAGTACTTC; D: -; V: TRBV18; size: -; J: TRBJ2-7
CDR3: CASSQEGGPLDEQYF; DNA: TGTGCCAGCAGCCAAGAAGGCGGGCCCCTGGACGAGCAGTACTTC; D: -; V: TRBV4-2; size: -; J: TRBJ2-7
CDR3: CASTYITDTQYF; DNA: TGTGCCAGCACCTATATCACAGATACGCAGTATTTT; D: -; V: TRBV5-6; size: -; J: TRBJ2-3
CDR3: CASSSRFSGNTIYF; DNA: TGTGCCAGCAGCTCGAGATTCTCTGGAAACACCATATATTTT; D: -; V: TRBV13; size: -; J: TRBJ1-3
CDR3: CASSLGGPGEQYF; DNA: TGTGCCAGCAGCTTAGGGGGGCCGGGGGAGCAGTACTTC; D: -; V: TRBV11-2; size: -; J: TRBJ2-7
CDR3: CASSWTTYNEQFF; DNA: TGTGCCAGCAGCTGGACTACCTACAATGAGCAGTTCTTC; D: -; V: TRBV11-2; size: -; J: TRBJ2-1
CDR3: CASREGSTDTQYF; DNA: TGTGCCAGCAGGGAAGGTAGCACAGATACGCAGTATTTT; D: -; V: TRBV5-4; size: once; J: TRBJ2-3
CDR3: CASSLSGNTIYF; DNA: TGTGCCAGCAGCCTCTCTGGAAACACCATATATTTT; D: -; V: TRBV14; size: -; J: TRBJ1-3
CDR3: CASSVVALGLAGSNTGELFF; DNA: TGTGCCAGCAGCGTAGTTGCGCTGGGACTAGCGGGGTCGAACACCGGGGAGCTGTTTTTT; D: TRBD2; V: TRBV9; size: -; J: TRBJ2-2
CDR3: CASSNKGLTLGVEQFF; DNA: TGTGCCAGCAGCAACAAAGGACTTACCCTAGGGGTTGAGCAGTTCTTC; D: -; V: TRBV5-4; size: -; J: TRBJ2-1
CDR3: CASSPLILGGPNNEQFF; DNA: TGCGCCAGCAGCCCCCTAATACTCGGGGGCCCCAACAATGAGCAGTTCTTC; D: -; V: TRBV4-3; size: -; J: TRBJ2-1
CDR3: CASSLGTRLTDTQYF; DNA: TGTGCCAGCAGCCTTGGAACGAGACTCACAGATACGCAGTATTTT; D: -; V: TRBV7-9; size: -; J: TRBJ2-3
CDR3: CASSSQGRPYEQYF; DNA: TGTGCCAGCAGTTCACAGGGTAGGCCCTACGAGCAGTACTTC; D: -; V: TRBV27; size: -; J: TRBJ2-7
CDR3: CASTMTGGRGETQYF; DNA: TGCGCCAGCACCATGACAGGGGGCAGGGGAGAGACCCAGTACTTC; D: TRBD1; V: TRBV10-2; size: once; J: TRBJ2-5
CDR3: CASSLEVRGGETQYF; DNA: TGTGCCAGCAGCTTAGAGGTCAGGGGGGGAGAGACCCAGTACTTC; D: -; V: TRBV11-2; size: -; J: TRBJ2-5
CDR3: CASSMGTGQETQYF; DNA: TGTGCCAGTAGTATGGGGACAGGTCAAGAGACCCAGTACTTC; D: TRBD1; V: TRBV19; size: -; J: TRBJ2-5
CDR3: CASSLTRAGGTSYNEQFF; DNA: TGTGCCAGCAGCTTGACTCGGGCGGGAGGGACTAGCTACAATGAGCAGTTCTTC; D: TRBD2; V: TRBV5-4; size: -; J: TRBJ2-1
CDR3: CARSYSTRQNYGYTF; DNA: TGTGCCAGAAGTTACTCGACTAGACAGAACTATGGCTACACCTTC; D: -; V: TRBV6-5; size: -; J: TRBJ1-2
CDR3: CAWSDGGAGDTQYF; DNA: TGTGCCTGGAGTGACGGGGGGGCGGGAGATACGCAGTATTTT; D: TRBD2; V: TRBV30; size: -; J: TRBJ2-3
CDR3: CAITGGWNTEAFF; DNA: TGTGCCATCACCGGGGGCTGGAACACTGAAGCTTTCTTT; D: -; V: TRBV10-3; size: -; J: TRBJ1-1
CDR3: CAWAGLSYEQYF; DNA: TGTGCCTGGGCGGGACTTTCCTACGAGCAGTACTTC; D: -; V: TRBV30; size: -; J: TRBJ2-7
CDR3: CASSYGGRGGDTQYF; DNA: TGTGCCAGCAGTTACGGGGGTCGCGGGGGAGATACGCAGTATTTT; D: TRBD2; V: TRBV6-5; size: -; J: TRBJ2-3
CDR3: CAWTSGSGYTF; DNA: TGTGCCTGGACCTCCGGGAGTGGCTACACCTTC; D: -; V: TRBV30; size: -; J: TRBJ1-2
CDR3: CASSPNGGSGNTIYF; DNA: TGCGCCAGCAGCCCCAACGGGGGCTCTGGAAACACCATATATTTT; D: -; V: TRBV5-1; size: -; J: TRBJ1-3
CDR3: CASTRGLGGETQYF; DNA: TGTGCCAGTACGAGGGGGCTGGGAGGAGAGACCCAGTACTTC; D: -; V: TRBV28; size: -; J: TRBJ2-5
CDR3: CASSLAGVTGSTDTQYF; DNA: TGTGCCAGCAGCTTGGCCGGTGTAACAGGGAGCACAGATACGCAGTATTTT; D: -; V: TRBV5-4; size: -; J: TRBJ2-3
CDR3: CASSPWGQGTEAFF; DNA: TGTGCCAGCAGCCCCTGGGGACAGGGGACTGAAGCTTTCTTT; D: TRBD1; V: TRBV7-9; size: -; J: TRBJ1-1